This T cell receptor beta chain was observed in a study of beta chain features in type 1 diabetes. V was pared by 8 bases and J by 4 bases, with 9 bases of the junction left unmatched. Per germline, CDR1 LNHNV and CDR2 YYDKDF (reference sequence). The CDR3 has 14 residues. This clone was detected a few times. Its antigen is unidentified. The single heparinised draw taken from each donor contained about 120 mL of blood on average. Reverse transcribing all isolated RNA meant expressed TCRB transcripts were sequenced. Assay: immunoSEQ multiplex PCR; the TCRdb copy retains only in-frame clones and omits some. Seen here are about 710,000 clones, over 11% observed once, and the top ten hold nearly 0.04%. The study, taken as a whole, reports: Type 1 diabetes patients had fewer VDJ junction insertions and more deletions. The study found moderately but significantly shorter TCRB CDR3s in all four CD4+ subsets of Type 1 diabetes patients.

This TCR was recovered from a young man with type 1 diabetes. Material: naive CD4+ T cells from blood. The chain joins TRBV15 to TRBJ2-3; 7 bases align to TRBD2. The CDR3, as DNA: TGTGCCACCTTGAGCGGGAATGCGCCAGATACGCAGTATTTT. Translation gives CATLSGNAPDTQYF.